This T cell receptor beta chain comes out of a study of T cell repertoires in cytomegalovirus infection. In the study overall: TCR beta signatures that were public indicated CMV infection and matching HLA type.

Study-level points and caveats: It was HLA-C-restricted CMV-specific TCR beta clonotypes that dominated the response ex vivo. Based on cumulative public TCR beta family frequency, carriers of CMV plus the relevant HLA were identified.

Each CDR3 protein gets one entry after TCRdb re-called the reads with MiXCR. The table records more than 85,000 distinct CDR3 sequences, less than 25% of them present only once. This clonotype was counted only a few times. Its cognate antigen is unknown. Germline V gene sequence: CDR1 MDHEN, CDR2 SYDVKM. The CDR3 runs 17 residues. V trimming: 5 bases; J trimming: 10 bases; junction bases outside the gene matches: 11. The chain uses TRBV28 and TRBJ2-1; 16 bases are a match to TRBD2. This TCR was sampled from a human donor in good health (CMV status not recorded). Some clones in this sample may be carry-over from other donors' samples. The sequencing sample was made of CD8+ T cells from PBMCs. In DNA form, the CDR3 reads TGTGCCAGCAGTCTTCCTGGGACTAGCGGGGGGGCAGGAGAGCAGTTCTTC. Translated: CASSLPGTSGGAGEQFF.